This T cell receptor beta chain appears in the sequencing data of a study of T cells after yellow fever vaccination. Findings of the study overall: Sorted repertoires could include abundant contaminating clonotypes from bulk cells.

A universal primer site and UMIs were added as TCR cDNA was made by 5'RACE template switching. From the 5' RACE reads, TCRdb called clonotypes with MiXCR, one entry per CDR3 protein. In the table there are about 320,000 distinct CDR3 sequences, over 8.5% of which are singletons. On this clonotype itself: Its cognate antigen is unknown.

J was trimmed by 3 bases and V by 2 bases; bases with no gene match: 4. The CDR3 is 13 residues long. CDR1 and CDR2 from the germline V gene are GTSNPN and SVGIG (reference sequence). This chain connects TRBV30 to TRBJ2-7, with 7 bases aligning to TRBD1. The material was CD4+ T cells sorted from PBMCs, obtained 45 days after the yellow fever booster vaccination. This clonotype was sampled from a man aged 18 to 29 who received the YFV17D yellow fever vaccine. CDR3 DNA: TGTGCCTGGAGTAGGGACAGCGACTACGAGCAGTACTTC. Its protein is CAWSRDSDYEQYF.